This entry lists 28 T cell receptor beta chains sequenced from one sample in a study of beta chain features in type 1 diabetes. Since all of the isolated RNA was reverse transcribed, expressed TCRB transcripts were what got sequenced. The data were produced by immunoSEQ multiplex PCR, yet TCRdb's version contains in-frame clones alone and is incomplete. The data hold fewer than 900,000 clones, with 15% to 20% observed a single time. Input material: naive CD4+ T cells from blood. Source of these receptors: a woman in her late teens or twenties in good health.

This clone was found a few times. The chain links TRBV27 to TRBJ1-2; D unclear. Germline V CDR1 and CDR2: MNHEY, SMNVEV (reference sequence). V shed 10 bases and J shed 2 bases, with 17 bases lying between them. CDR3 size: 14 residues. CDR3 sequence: CAILAPARNYGYTF. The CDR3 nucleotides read TGTGCCATCTTAGCCCCGGCGAGAAACTATGGCTACACCTTC.

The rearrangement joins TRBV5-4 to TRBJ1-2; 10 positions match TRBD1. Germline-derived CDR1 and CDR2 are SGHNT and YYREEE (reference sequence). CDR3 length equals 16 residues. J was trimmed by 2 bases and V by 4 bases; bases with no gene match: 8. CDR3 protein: CASSLGQGLGNYGYTF. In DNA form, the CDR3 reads TGTGCCAGCAGCCTGGGACAGGGGTTAGGAAACTATGGCTACACCTTC.

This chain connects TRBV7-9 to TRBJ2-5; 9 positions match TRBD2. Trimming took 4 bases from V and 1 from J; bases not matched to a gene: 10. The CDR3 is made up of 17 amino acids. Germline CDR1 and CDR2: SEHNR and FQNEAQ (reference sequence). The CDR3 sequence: CASSSGRSTSGQETQYF. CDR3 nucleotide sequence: TGTGCCAGCAGCTCCGGGAGATCGACTAGCGGCCAAGAGACCCAGTACTTC.

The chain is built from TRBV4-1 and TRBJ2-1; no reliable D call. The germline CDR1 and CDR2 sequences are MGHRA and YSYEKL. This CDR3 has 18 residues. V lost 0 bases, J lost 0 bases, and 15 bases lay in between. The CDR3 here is CASSQDPRAASSYNEQFF. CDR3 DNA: TGCGCCAGCAGCCAAGATCCCCGGGCGGCTAGCTCCTACAATGAGCAGTTCTTC.

CDR3 sequence reads: CAITSHSNQPQHF. CDR3 sequence (DNA): TGTGCCATCACATCGCATAGCAATCAGCCCCAGCATTTT. This sequence joins TRBV10-3 and TRBJ1-5; D gene uncertain. The CDR3 has 13 residues. V shed 7 bases and J shed 0 bases, with 7 bases lying between them. Germline loops: CDR1 ENHRY, CDR2 SYGVKD.

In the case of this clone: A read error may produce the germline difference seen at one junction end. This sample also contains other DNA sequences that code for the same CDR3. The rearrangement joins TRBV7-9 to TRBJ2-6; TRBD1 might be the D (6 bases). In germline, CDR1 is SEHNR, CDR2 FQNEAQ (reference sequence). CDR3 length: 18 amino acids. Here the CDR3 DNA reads TGTGCCAGCAGCGTTAATCACGGGACACCTGATGGGGCCAACGTCCTGACTTTT. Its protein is CASSVNHGTPDGANVLTF.

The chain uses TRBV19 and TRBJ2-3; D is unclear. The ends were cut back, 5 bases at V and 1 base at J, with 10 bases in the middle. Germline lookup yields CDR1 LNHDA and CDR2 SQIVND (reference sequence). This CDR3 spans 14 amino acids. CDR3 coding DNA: TGTGCCAGTAGTGCTGGACGGGGCACAGATACGCAGTATTTT. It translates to CASSAGRGTDTQYF.

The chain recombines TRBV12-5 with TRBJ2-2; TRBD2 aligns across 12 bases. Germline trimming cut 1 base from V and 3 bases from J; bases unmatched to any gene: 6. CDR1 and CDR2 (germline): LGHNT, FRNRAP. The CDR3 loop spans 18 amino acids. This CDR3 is CASGLGLAGGPDTGELFF. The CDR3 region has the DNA TGTGCTAGTGGTTTGGGGCTAGCGGGAGGGCCGGACACCGGGGAGCTGTTTTTT.

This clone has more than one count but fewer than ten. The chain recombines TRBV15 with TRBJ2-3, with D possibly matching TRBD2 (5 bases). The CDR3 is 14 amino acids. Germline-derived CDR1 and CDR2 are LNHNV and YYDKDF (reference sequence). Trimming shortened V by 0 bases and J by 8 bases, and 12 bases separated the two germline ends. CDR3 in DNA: TGTGCCACCAGCAGAGATCTCACTCGGGGTACGCAGTATTTT. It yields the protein CATSRDLTRGTQYF.

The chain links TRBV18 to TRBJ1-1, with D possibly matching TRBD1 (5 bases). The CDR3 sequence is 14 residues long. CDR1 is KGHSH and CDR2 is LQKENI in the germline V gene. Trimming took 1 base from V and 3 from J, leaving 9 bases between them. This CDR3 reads CASSPREGHTEAFF. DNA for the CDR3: TGTGCCAGCTCACCACGGGAGGGACACACTGAAGCTTTCTTT.

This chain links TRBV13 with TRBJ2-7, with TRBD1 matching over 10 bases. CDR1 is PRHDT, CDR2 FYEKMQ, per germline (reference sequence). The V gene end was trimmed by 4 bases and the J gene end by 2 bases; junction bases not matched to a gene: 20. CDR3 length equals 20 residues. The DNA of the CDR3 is TGTGCCAGCAGCTCCAACCAAATTCCGGGACAGGGGTCGGAGCCCTACGAGCAGTACTTC. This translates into CASSSNQIPGQGSEPYEQYF.

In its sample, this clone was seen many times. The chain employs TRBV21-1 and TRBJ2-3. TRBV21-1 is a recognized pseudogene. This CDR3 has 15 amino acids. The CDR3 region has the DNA TGTGCCAGCAGCAAAGGGGTGGAAAGCACAGATACGCAGTATTTT. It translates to CASSKGVESTDTQYF.

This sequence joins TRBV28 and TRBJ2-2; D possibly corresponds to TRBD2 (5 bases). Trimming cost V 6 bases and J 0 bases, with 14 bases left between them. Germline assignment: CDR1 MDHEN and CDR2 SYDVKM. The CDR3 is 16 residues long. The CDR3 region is CASSSPGVANTGELFF. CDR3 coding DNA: TGTGCCAGCAGCTCCCCCGGGGTGGCGAACACCGGGGAGCTGTTTTTT.

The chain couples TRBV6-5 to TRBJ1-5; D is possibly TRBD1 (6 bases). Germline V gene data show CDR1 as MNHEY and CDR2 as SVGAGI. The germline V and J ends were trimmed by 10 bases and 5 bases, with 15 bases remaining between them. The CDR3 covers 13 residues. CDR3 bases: TGTGCCACCAAACAGGGTTCTGATCAGCCCCAGCATTTT. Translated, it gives CATKQGSDQPQHF.

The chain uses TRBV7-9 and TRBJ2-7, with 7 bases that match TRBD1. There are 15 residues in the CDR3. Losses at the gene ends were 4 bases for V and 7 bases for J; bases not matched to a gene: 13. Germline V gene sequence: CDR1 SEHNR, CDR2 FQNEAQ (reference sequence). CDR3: CASSSNRQGVREQYF. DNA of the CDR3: TGTGCCAGCAGCTCCAACCGACAGGGAGTGCGGGAGCAGTACTTC. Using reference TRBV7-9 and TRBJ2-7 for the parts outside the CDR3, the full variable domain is DTGVSQNPRHKITKRGQNVTFRCDPISEHNRLYWYRQTLGQGPEFLTYFQNEAQLEKSRLLSDRFSAERPKGSFSTLEIQRTEQGDSAMYLCASSSNRQGVREQYFGPGTRLTVT.

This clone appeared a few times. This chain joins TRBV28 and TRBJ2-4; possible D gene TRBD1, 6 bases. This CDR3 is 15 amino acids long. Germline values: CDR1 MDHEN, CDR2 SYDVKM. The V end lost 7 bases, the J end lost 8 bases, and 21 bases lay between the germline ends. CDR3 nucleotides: TGTGCCAGCATCGACAGGTCCAAATCGAAAGACATTCAGTACTTC. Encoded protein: CASIDRSKSKDIQYF.

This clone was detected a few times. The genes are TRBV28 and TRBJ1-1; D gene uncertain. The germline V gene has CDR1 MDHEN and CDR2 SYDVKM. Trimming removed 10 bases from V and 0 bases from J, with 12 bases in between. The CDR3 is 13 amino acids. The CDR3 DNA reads TGTGCCACCAGAAGCGGCATGAACACTGAAGCTTTCTTT. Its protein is CATRSGMNTEAFF.

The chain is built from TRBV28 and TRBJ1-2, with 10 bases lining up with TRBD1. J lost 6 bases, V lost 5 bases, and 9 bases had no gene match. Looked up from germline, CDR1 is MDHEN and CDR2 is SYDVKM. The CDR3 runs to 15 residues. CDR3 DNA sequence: TGTGCCAGCAGTCCTAGCGGACAGGGGGAGAATGGCTACACCTTC. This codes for CASSPSGQGENGYTF.

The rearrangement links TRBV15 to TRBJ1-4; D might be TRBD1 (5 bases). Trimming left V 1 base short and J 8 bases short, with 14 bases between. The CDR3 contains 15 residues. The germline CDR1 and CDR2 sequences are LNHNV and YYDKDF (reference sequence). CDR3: CATSRVREVGEKLFF. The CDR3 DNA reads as TGTGCCACCAGCAGAGTCAGGGAAGTGGGGGAAAAACTGTTTTTT.

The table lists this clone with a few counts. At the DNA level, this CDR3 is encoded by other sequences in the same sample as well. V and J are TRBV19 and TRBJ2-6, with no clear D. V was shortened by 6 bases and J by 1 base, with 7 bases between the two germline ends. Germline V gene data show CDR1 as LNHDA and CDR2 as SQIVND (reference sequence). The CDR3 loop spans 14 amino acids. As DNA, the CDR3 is TGTGCCAGTAGCCGAAGATCTGGGGCCAACGTCCTGACTTTC. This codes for CASSRRSGANVLTF.

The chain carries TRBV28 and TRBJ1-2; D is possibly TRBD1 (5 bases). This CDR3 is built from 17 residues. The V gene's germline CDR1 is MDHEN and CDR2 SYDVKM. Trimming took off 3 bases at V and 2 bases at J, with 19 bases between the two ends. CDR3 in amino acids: CASSFLLGGRGNYGYTF. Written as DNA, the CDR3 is TGTGCCAGCAGTTTTCTCCTCGGGGGGAGGGGAAACTATGGCTACACCTTC.

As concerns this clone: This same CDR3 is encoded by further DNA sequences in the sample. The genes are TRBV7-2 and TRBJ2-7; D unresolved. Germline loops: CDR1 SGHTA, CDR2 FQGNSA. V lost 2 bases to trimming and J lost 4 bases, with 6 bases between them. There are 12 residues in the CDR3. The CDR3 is CASSLFGYEQYF. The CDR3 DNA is TGTGCCAGCAGCTTATTCGGATACGAGCAGTACTTC.

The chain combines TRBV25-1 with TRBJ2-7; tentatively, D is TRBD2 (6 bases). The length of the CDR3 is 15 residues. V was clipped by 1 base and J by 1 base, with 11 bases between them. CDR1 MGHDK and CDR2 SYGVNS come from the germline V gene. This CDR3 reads CASSEWRAGSYEQYF. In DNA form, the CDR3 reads TGTGCCAGCAGTGAATGGAGGGCAGGGTCCTACGAGCAGTACTTC.

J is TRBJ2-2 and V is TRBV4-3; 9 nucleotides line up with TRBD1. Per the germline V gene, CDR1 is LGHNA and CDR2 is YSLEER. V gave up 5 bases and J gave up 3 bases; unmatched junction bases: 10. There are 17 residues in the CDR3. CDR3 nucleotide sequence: TGCGCCAGCAGCGAAAAGCCGGGACAGGGAGACACCGGGGAGCTGTTTTTT. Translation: CASSEKPGQGDTGELFF.

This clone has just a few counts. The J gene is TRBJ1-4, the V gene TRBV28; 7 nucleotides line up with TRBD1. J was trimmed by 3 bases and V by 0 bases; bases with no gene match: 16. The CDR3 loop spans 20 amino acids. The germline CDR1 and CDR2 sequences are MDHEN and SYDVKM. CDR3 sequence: CASSLWFKAEGQPSNEKLFF. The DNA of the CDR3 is TGTGCCAGCAGTTTATGGTTTAAGGCAGAGGGACAGCCTTCTAATGAAAAACTGTTTTTT.

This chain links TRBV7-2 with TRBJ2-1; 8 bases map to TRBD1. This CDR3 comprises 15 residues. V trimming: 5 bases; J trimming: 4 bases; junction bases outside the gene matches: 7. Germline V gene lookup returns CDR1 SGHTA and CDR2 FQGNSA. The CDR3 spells CASSADRGLYNEQFF. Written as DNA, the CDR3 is TGTGCCAGCAGCGCTGACAGGGGTCTGTACAATGAGCAGTTCTTC. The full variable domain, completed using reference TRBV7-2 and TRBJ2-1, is GAGVSQSPSNKVTEKGKDVELRCDPISGHTALYWYRQSLGQGLEFLIYFQGNSAPDKSGLPSDRFSAERTGGSVSTLTIQRTQQEDSAVYLCASSADRGLYNEQFFGPGTRLTVL.

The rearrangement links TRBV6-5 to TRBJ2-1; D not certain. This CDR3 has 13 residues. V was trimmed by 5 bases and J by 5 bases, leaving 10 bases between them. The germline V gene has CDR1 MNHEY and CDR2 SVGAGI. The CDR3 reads CASSQQTHNEQFF. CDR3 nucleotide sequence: TGTGCCAGCAGTCAACAGACACACAATGAGCAGTTCTTC.

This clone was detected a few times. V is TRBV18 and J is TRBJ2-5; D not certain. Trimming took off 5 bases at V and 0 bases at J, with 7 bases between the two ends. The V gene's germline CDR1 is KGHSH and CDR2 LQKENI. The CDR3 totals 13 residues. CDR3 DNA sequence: TGTGCCAGCTCAGCGTCTTACCAAGAGACCCAGTACTTC. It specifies CASSASYQETQYF.